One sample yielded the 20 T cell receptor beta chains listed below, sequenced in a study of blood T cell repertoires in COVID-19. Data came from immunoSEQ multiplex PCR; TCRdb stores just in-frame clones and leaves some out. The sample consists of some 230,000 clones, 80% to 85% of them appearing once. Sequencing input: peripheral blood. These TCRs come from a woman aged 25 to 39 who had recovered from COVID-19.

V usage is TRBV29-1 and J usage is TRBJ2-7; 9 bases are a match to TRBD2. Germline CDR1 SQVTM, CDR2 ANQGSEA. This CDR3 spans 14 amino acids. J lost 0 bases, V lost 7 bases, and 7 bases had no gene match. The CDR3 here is CSAGGAGGSYEQYF. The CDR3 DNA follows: TGCAGCGCTGGCGGAGCGGGAGGCTCCTACGAGCAGTACTTC.

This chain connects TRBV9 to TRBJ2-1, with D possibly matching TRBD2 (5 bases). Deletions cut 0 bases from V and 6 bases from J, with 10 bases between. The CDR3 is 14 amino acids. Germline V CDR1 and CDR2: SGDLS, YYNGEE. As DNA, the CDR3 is TGTGCCAGCAGCGTAGCGGGAACGCTCAATGAGCAGTTCTTC. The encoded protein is CASSVAGTLNEQFF.

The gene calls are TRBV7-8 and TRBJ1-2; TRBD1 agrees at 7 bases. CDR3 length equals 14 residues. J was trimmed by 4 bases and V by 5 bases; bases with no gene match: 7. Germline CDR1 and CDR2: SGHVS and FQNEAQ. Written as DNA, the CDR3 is TGTGCCAGCAGCCCCCCGGGACAGTTCTATGGCTACACCTTC. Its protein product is CASSPPGQFYGYTF.

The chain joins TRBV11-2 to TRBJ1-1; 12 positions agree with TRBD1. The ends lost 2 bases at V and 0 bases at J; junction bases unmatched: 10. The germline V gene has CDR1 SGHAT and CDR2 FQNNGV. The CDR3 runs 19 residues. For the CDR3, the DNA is TGTGCCAGCAGCTTAACGGGGGCGGGACAGGGGGCCATGAACACTGAAGCTTTCTTT. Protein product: CASSLTGAGQGAMNTEAFF.

The CDR3 here is CASYLLEGGATRYNEQFF. CDR3 in DNA: TGTGCCAGCTATCTCCTAGAGGGAGGGGCGACTCGCTACAATGAGCAGTTCTTC. The chain links TRBV2 to TRBJ2-1; 7 bases are a match to TRBD2. The CDR3 loop spans 18 amino acids. V shed 8 bases and J 3 bases; nucleotides not matched to a gene: 19. Germline V gene lookup returns CDR1 SNHLY and CDR2 FYNNEI.

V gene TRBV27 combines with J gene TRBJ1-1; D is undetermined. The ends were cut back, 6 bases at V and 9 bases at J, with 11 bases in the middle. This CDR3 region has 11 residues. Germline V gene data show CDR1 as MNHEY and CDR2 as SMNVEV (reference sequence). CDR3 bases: TGTGCCAGCAGGTTAGGGCCAAAAGCTTTCTTT. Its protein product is CASRLGPKAFF.

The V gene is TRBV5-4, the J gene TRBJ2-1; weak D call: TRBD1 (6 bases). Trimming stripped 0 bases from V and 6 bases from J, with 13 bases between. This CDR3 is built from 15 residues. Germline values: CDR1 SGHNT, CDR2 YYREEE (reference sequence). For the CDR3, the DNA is TGTGCCAGCAGCTTGGAGTATCAGGGGTCCAATGAGCAGTTCTTC. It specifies CASSLEYQGSNEQFF. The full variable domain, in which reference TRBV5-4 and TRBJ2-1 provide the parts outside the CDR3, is ETGVTQSPTHLIKTRGQQVTLRCSSQSGHNTVSWYQQALGQGPQFIFQYYREEENGRGNFPPRFSGLQFPNYSSELNVNALELDDSALYLCASSLEYQGSNEQFFGPGTRLTVL.

In DNA, the CDR3 is TGTGCCAGCAGCTTAGCGCAGACTTACAGGGGAGGCCGAGAGACCCAGTACTTC. This gives the protein CASSLAQTYRGGRETQYF. The J gene is TRBJ2-5, the V gene TRBV11-2; a possible D gene is TRBD1 (7 bases). The ends were cut back, 1 base at V and 4 bases at J, with 22 bases in the middle. This CDR3 comprises 18 residues. Germline assignment: CDR1 SGHAT and CDR2 FQNNGV. The variable domain in full, completed from reference TRBV11-2 and TRBJ2-5, reads EAGVAQSPRYKIIEKRQSVAFWCNPISGHATLYWYQQILGQGPKLLIQFQNNGVVDDSQLPKDRFSAERLKGVDSTLKIQPAKLEDSAVYLCASSLAQTYRGGRETQYFGPGTRLLVL.

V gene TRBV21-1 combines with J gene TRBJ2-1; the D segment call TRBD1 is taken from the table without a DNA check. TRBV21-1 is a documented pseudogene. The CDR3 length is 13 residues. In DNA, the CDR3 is TGTGCCAGCATTCAAGACAGGTACAATGAGCAGTTCTTC. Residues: CASIQDRYNEQFF.

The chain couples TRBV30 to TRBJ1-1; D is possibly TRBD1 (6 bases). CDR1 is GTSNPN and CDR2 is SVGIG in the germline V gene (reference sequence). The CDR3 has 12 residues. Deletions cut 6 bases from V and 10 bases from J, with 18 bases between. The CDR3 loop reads CACDTGRGVAFF. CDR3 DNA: TGTGCCTGCGACACAGGGAGGGGAGTAGCTTTCTTT.

CDR3 region: CATSEVRAGGQTQYF. The CDR3 DNA reads TGTGCCACCAGTGAAGTTCGAGCCGGGGGACAGACCCAGTACTTC. The V call is TRBV24-1, the J call TRBJ2-5, with a tentative D call TRBD2 (6 bases). The CDR3 covers 15 residues. The V and J ends lost 4 bases and 6 bases respectively, with 17 bases between them. CDR1 KGHDR and CDR2 SFDVKD come from the germline V gene.

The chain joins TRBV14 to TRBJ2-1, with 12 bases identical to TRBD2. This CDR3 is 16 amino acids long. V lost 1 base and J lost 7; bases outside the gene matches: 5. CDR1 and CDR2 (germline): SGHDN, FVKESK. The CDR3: CASSQGLAGVWNEQFF. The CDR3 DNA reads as TGTGCCAGCAGCCAAGGACTAGCGGGAGTCTGGAATGAGCAGTTCTTC.

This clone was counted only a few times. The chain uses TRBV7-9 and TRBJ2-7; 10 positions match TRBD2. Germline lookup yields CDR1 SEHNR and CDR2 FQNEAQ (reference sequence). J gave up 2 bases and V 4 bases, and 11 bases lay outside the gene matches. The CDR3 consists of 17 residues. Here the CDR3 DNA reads TGTGCCAGCAGCTCAGCAGCCGGGACTAGCGTTACCTACGAGCAGTACTTC. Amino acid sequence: CASSSAAGTSVTYEQYF.

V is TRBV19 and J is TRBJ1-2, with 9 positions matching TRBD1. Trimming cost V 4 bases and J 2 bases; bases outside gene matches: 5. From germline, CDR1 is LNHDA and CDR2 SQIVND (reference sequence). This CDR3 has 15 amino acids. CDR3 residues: CASSRMGQGNYGYTF. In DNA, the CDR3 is TGTGCCAGTAGTAGGATGGGACAGGGAAACTATGGCTACACCTTC.

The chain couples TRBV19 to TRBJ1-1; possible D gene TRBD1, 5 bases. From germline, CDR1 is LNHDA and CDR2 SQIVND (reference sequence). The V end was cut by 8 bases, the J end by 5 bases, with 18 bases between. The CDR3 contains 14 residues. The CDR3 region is CASGPGLEGTEAFF. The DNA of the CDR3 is TGTGCCAGTGGTCCGGGACTCGAAGGGACTGAAGCTTTCTTT.

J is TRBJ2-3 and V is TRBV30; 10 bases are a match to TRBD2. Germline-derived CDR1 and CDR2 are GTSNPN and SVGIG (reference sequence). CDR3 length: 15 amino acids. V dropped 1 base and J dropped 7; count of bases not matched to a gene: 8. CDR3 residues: CAWSAGLAGANTQYF. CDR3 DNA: TGTGCCTGGAGTGCCGGGCTAGCGGGAGCAAATACGCAGTATTTT.

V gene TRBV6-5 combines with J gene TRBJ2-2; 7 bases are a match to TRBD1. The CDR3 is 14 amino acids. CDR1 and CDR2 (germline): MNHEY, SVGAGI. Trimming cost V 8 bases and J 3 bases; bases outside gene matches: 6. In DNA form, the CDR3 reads TGTGCCAGCGTCCGGGGACAGTACACCGGGGAGCTGTTTTTT. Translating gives CASVRGQYTGELFF.

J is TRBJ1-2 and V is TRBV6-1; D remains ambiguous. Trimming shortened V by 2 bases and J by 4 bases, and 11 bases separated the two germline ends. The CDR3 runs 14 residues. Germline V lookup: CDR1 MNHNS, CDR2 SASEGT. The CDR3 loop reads CASSERGVAYGYTF. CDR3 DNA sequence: TGTGCCAGCAGTGAACGCGGGGTAGCCTATGGCTACACCTTC.

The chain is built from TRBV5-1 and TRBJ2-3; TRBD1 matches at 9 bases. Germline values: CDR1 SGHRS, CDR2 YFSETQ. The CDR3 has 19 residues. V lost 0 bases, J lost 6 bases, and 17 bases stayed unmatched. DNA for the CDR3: TGCGCCAGCAGCTTGGCCCGGGGATGGTCGGGACAGGGTTACGATACGCAGTATTTT. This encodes CASSLARGWSGQGYDTQYF.

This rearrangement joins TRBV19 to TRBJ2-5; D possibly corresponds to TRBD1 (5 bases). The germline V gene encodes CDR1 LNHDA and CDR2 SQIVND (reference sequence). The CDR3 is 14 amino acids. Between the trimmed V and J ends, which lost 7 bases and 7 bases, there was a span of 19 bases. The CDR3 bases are TGTGCCAGTACCGACAGCCTGTCTCGGCGGACCCAGTACTTC. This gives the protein CASTDSLSRRTQYF.